These T cell receptor beta chains were read from a single sample in a study of beta chain features in type 1 diabetes. TCRdb keeps only in-frame clones here, not all; method: immunoSEQ multiplex PCR. This table has more than 550,000 clones, about an eighth appearing once. Sequenced sample: naive CD4+ T cells from blood. The receptor source for this set is a man between 18 and 35 years old with type 1 diabetes. Each CDR3 is given with its conserved first and last residue. A D gene is named only where the DNA matches it firmly. Clone size is stated in some rows and not others, as once, few, many or a class when expanded.

V	D	J	size	DNA	CDR3
TRBV20-1	-	TRBJ2-3	-	TGCAGTGCTAGAGATGAGGGTACAGAGTATTTT	CSARDEGTEYF
TRBV25-1	-	TRBJ1-2	few	TGTGCCAGCAGTGAATGGAACAGGCTCACTGACTATGGCTACACCTTC	CASSEWNRLTDYGYTF
TRBV4-3	TRBD1	TRBJ1-6	-	TGCGCCAGCAGCCAAGGCAGGGACAGGGGTGGATCACCCCTCCACTTT	CASSQGRDRGGSPLHF
TRBV30	-	TRBJ2-7	-	TGTGCCTGGAGGCCAGGACTATACGAGCAGTACTTC	CAWRPGLYEQYF
TRBV5-1	-	TRBJ1-2	few	TGCGCCAGCAGCTCAGAACCGCAGGATAACTATGGCTACACCTTC	CASSSEPQDNYGYTF
TRBV18	-	TRBJ1-6	few	TGTGCCAGCTCACCACGGAATGGAGATTCACCCCTCCACTTT	CASSPRNGDSPLHF
TRBV28	-	TRBJ2-6	few	TGTGCCAGCAGTTTAAGAAGCTCTGGGGCCAACGTCCTGACTTTC	CASSLRSSGANVLTF
TRBV28	-	TRBJ2-3	few	TGTGCCAGCAGTTTACGGCTTAGGGCAGATACGCAGTATTTT	CASSLRLRADTQYF
TRBV4-1	TRBD2	TRBJ2-1	few	TGCGCCAGCAGCCAAGGACTAGCGGGAGAGGATGGTAGCGAGCAGTTCTTC	CASSQGLAGEDGSEQFF
TRBV15	TRBD1	TRBJ2-1	-	TGTGCCACCAGCGCCGGCGGACAGGCCGTACATGGTGAGCAGTTCTTC	CATSAGGQAVHGEQFF
TRBV7-2	-	TRBJ1-5	few	TGTGCCAGCAGCTCGCAGGGTCTGCGTAATCAGCCCCAGCATTTT	CASSSQGLRNQPQHF
TRBV4-1	TRBD2	TRBJ2-1	few	TGCGCCAGCAGCCAAGGGACACTAGCGGGGGGGCGGTACAATGAGCAGTTCTTC	CASSQGTLAGGRYNEQFF
TRBV9	TRBD2	TRBJ2-1	-	TGTGCCAGCAGCGCAGGGACTAGCTCCTACAATGAGCAGTTCTTC	CASSAGTSSYNEQFF
TRBV18	TRBD1	TRBJ2-5	-	TGTGCCAGCTCACCGCTGACAGGGGGGAACCAAGAGACCCAGTACTTC	CASSPLTGGNQETQYF
TRBV29-1	TRBD1	TRBJ1-1	-	TGCAGCGCTGTTAGGGGAGGGGGCATGAACACTGAAGCTTTCTTT	CSAVRGGGMNTEAFF
TRBV14	-	TRBJ1-5	few	TGTGCCAGCAGCCGGTGGAGCAATCAGCCCCAGCATTTT	CASSRWSNQPQHF
TRBV5-6	-	TRBJ1-2	few	TGTGCCAGCAGCTTGGTTCCCAGATCAAACTATGGCTACACCTTC	CASSLVPRSNYGYTF
TRBV29-1	TRBD2	TRBJ2-3	-	TGCAGCGTTGGACTAGCGGTGAGGGCAGATACGCAGTATTTT	CSVGLAVRADTQYF
TRBV30	TRBD1	TRBJ2-5	few	TGTGCCTGGGGACACAGGGGGCTATGGGGGACCCAGTACTTC	CAWGHRGLWGTQYF
TRBV6-5	-	TRBJ2-5	few	TGTGCCATCAGTGAGTCGCAGGGACAAGAGACCCAGTACTTC	CAISESQGQETQYF
TRBV5-4	TRBD2	TRBJ2-7	few	TGTGCCAGCAGCCCGACTAGCCAGGACGAGCAGTACTTC	CASSPTSQDEQYF
TRBV29-1	TRBD2	TRBJ2-4	-	TGCAGCGTTGTAAGCGGGAGCTGGGCCAAAAACATTCAGTACTTC	CSVVSGSWAKNIQYF
TRBV18	-	TRBJ1-2	once	TGTGCCAGCTCACCGGCAGAAGGGGCTAACTATGGCTACACCTTC	CASSPAEGANYGYTF